The rows below give T cell receptor beta chains drawn from one sample of a study of CD8 T cells in ankylosing spondylitis. TCRdb re-analysed the 5' RACE reads in MiXCR, keeping a single row per CDR3 protein. The sample carries 200,000 to 300,000 distinct CDR3 sequences, 8% to 11% recorded once. The sequenced material came from blood, either unsorted or a sorted T cell fraction (not recorded which). Receptor source: a male donor with ankylosing spondylitis or in good health (not recorded which). The conserved cysteine and the conserved F or W are not part of the CDR3 here.

v_call: TRBV7-6; j_call: TRBJ1-4; cdr3_aa: ASSPTPLPAEKLF
v_call: TRBV20-1; j_call: TRBJ1-2; cdr3_aa: SARSYMESGNYGYT
v_call: TRBV20-1; j_call: TRBJ2-3; cdr3_aa: SALQGAPLDTQY
v_call: TRBV20-1; j_call: TRBJ2-3; cdr3_aa: SASSAQGGTDTQY
v_call: TRBV7-9; j_call: TRBJ1-5; cdr3_aa: ASSAAGDQPQH
v_call: TRBV30; j_call: TRBJ2-3; cdr3_aa: AWSGGADTQY
v_call: TRBV15; j_call: TRBJ1-2; cdr3_aa: ATSRGRGAVDGYT
v_call: TRBV7-9; j_call: TRBJ2-3; cdr3_aa: ASSPQGQATDTQY
v_call: TRBV12-3/TRBV12-4; j_call: TRBJ2-3; cdr3_aa: ASSLSFSGSTDTQY
v_call: TRBV11-1; j_call: TRBJ1-1; cdr3_aa: ASSSFLYRRSEAF
v_call: TRBV9; j_call: TRBJ1-2; cdr3_aa: ASSVEIGGYT
v_call: TRBV5-1; j_call: TRBJ1-1; cdr3_aa: ASSADGGSTEAF
v_call: TRBV5-6; j_call: TRBJ2-5; cdr3_aa: ASSQVTGGQETQY
v_call: TRBV12-3/TRBV12-4; j_call: TRBJ2-7; cdr3_aa: ASSSFLQGQY
v_call: TRBV3-1; j_call: TRBJ2-1; cdr3_aa: ASSPVVNSYNEQF
v_call: TRBV20-1; j_call: TRBJ2-2; cdr3_aa: SARDAAGGELF
v_call: TRBV15; j_call: TRBJ1-5; cdr3_aa: ATSTGTAGQPQH
v_call: TRBV29-1; j_call: TRBJ2-5; cdr3_aa: SVVRGEETQY
v_call: TRBV30; j_call: TRBJ2-7; cdr3_aa: AWSKEYRADYEQY
v_call: TRBV27; j_call: TRBJ2-3; cdr3_aa: ASSSTIGGTQY
v_call: TRBV5-1; j_call: TRBJ2-2; cdr3_aa: ASSLAGNAGELF
v_call: TRBV29-1; j_call: TRBJ2-1; cdr3_aa: SVQGGVYNEQF
v_call: TRBV20-1; j_call: TRBJ2-3; cdr3_aa: SALGQVTDTQY
v_call: TRBV5-1; j_call: TRBJ1-6; cdr3_aa: ASSPQGAALVGSPLH
v_call: TRBV27; j_call: TRBJ2-5; cdr3_aa: ASSLSSGGTKETQY
v_call: TRBV12-3/TRBV12-4; j_call: TRBJ2-1; cdr3_aa: ASSWGFYNEQF
v_call: TRBV27; j_call: TRBJ1-4; cdr3_aa: ASSLSGQGVEKLF
v_call: TRBV5-4; j_call: TRBJ2-1; cdr3_aa: ASSLVADEQF
v_call: TRBV7-9; j_call: TRBJ2-5; cdr3_aa: ASSPGQLGETQY
v_call: TRBV5-1; j_call: TRBJ2-7; cdr3_aa: ASSLIEGGPPNEQY
v_call: TRBV2; j_call: TRBJ2-3; cdr3_aa: ASRPAGDTQY
v_call: TRBV12-3/TRBV12-4; j_call: TRBJ1-6; cdr3_aa: ASSPFGQGVNSPLH
v_call: TRBV5-1; j_call: TRBJ2-5; cdr3_aa: ASSPGRSGETQY
v_call: TRBV20-1; j_call: TRBJ1-2; cdr3_aa: SARDRGGYT
v_call: TRBV12-3/TRBV12-4; j_call: TRBJ2-1; cdr3_aa: ASSLSGTGGLGEQF
v_call: TRBV20-1; j_call: TRBJ2-1; cdr3_aa: SALDRHTAYNEQF
v_call: TRBV12-3/TRBV12-4; j_call: TRBJ2-1; cdr3_aa: ASSLTSGVRGEQF
v_call: TRBV4-1; j_call: TRBJ2-3; cdr3_aa: ASSQEKTGHTDTQY
v_call: TRBV5-1; j_call: TRBJ1-2; cdr3_aa: ASSVGTGANYGYT
v_call: TRBV30; j_call: TRBJ2-3; cdr3_aa: AWGPSGRRLADTQY
v_call: TRBV5-1; j_call: TRBJ1-2; cdr3_aa: ASSSGSEGYT
v_call: TRBV5-1; j_call: TRBJ2-5; cdr3_aa: ASSRLTSGRNPETQY
v_call: TRBV29-1; j_call: TRBJ1-2; cdr3_aa: SVEGQLYGYT
v_call: TRBV12-3/TRBV12-4; j_call: TRBJ1-5; cdr3_aa: ASSSAGLGNQPQH
v_call: TRBV30; j_call: TRBJ1-1; cdr3_aa: AWSVLDSNTEAF